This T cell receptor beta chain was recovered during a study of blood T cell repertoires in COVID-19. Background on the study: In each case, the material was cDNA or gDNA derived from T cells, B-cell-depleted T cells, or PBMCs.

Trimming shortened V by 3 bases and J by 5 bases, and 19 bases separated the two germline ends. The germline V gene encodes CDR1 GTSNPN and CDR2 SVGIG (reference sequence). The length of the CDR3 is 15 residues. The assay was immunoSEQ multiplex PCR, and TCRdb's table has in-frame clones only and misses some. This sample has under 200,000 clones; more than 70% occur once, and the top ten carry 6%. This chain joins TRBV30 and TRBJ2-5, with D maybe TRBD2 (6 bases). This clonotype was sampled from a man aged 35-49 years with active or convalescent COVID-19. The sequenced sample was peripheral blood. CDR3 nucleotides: TGTGCCTGGAGCCGGGGATCGGGGGACGGGGAGACCCAGTACTTC. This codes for CAWSRGSGDGETQYF.